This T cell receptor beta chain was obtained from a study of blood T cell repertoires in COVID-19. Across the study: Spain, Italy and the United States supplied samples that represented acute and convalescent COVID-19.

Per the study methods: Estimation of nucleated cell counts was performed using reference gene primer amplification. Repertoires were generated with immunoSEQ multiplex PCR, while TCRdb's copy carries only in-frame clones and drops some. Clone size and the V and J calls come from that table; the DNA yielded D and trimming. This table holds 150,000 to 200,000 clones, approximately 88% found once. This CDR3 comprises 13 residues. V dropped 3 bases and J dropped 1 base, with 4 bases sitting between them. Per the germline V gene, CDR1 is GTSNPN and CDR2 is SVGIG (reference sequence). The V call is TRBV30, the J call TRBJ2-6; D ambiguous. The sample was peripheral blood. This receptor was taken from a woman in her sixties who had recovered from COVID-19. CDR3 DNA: TGTGCCTGGAGACTATCTGGGGCCAACGTCCTGACTTTC. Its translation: CAWRLSGANVLTF.